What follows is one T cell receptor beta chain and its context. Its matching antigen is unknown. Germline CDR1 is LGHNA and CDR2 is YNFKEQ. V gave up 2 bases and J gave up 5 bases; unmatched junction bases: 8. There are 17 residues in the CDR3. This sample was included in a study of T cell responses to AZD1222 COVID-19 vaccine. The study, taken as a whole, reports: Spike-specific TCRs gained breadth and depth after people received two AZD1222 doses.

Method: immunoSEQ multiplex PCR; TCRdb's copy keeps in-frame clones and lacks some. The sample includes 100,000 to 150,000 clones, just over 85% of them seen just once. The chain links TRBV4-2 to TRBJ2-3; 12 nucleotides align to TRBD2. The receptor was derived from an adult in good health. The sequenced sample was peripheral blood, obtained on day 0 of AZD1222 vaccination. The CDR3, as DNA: TGTGCCAGCAGCCAATATACTAGCGGGGGGCGTGGAGATACGCAGTATTTT. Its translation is CASSQYTSGGRGDTQYF.